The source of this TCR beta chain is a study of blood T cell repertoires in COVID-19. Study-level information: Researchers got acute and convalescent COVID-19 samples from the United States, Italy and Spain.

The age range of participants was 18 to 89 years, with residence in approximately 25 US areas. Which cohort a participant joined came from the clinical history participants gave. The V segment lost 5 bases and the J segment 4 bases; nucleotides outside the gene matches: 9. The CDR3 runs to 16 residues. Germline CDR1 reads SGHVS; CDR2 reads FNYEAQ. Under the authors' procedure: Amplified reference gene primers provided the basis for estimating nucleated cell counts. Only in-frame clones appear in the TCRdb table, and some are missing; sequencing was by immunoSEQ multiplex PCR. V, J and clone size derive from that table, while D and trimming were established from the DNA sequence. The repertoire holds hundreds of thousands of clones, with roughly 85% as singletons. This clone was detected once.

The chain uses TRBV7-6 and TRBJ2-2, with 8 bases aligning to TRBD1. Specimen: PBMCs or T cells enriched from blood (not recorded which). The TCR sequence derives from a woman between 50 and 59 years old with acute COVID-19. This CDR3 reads CASSPHETGATGELFF. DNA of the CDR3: TGTGCCAGCAGCCCCCACGAGACAGGGGCCACCGGGGAGCTGTTTTTT. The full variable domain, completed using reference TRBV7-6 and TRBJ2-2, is GAGVSQSPRYKVTKRGQDVALRCDPISGHVSLYWYRQALGQGPEFLTYFNYEAQQDKSGLPNDRFSAERPEGSISTLTIQRTEQRDSAMYRCASSPHETGATGELFFGEGSRLTVL.